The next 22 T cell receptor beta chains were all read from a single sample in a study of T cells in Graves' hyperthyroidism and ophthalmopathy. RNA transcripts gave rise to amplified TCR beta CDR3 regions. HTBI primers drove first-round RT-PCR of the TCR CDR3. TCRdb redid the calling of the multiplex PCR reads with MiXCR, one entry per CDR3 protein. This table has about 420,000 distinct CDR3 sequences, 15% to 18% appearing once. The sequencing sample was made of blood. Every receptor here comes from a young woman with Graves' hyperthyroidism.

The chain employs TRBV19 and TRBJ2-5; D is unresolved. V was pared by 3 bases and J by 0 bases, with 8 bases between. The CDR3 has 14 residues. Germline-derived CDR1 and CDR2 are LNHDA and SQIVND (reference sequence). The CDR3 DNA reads TGTGCCAGTAGTATCGGTGGGTACCAAGAGACCCAGTACTTC. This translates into CASSIGGYQETQYF.

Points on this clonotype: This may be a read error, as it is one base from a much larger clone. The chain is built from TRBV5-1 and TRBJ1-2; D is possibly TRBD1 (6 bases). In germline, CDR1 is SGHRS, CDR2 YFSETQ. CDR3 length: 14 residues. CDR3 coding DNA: TGCACCAGCAGCTTGGCCATCAGGGGCCATGGCTACACCTTC. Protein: CTSSLAIRGHGYTF.

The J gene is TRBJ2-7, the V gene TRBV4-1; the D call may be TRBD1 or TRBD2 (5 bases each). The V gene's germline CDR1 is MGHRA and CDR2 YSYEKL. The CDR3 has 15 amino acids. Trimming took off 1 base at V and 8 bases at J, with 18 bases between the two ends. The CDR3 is CASSQVSRGPTQQYF. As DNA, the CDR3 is TGCGCCAGCAGCCAAGTTTCACGGGGACCTACGCAGCAGTACTTC.

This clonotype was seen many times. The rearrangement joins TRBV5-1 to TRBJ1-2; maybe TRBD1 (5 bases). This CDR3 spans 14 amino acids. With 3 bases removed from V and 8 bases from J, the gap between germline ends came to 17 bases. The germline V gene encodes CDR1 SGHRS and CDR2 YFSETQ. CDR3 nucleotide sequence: TGCGCCAGCAGCTCGGGACTCAGGGCAGGAGGCTACACCTTC. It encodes CASSSGLRAGGYTF.

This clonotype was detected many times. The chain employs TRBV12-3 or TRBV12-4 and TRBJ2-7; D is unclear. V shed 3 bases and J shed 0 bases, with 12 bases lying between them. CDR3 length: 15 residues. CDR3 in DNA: TGTGCCAGCAGTTTTTCTATCCGTGGCTCCTACGAGCAGTACTTC. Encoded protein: CASSFSIRGSYEQYF.

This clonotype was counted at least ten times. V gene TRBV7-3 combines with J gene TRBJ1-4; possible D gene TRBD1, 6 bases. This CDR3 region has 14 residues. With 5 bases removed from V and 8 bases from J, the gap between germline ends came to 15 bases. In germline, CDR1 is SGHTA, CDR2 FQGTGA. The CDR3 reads CASSPGGGREKLFF. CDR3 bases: TGTGCCAGCAGCCCTGGAGGGGGGCGGGAAAAACTGTTTTTT. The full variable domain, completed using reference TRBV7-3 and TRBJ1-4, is GAGVSQTPSNKVTEKGKYVELRCDPISGHTALYWYRQSLGQGPEFLIYFQGTGAADDSGLPNDRFFAVRPEGSVSTLKIQRTERGDSAVYLCASSPGGGREKLFFGSGTQLSVL.

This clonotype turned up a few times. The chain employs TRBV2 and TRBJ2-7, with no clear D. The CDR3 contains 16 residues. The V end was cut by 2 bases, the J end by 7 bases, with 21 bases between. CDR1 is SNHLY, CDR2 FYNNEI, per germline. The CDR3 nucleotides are TGTGCCAGCAGTGAACGGCAGGCAGGCCCTCTTTTGGAGCAGTACTTC. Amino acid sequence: CASSERQAGPLLEQYF.

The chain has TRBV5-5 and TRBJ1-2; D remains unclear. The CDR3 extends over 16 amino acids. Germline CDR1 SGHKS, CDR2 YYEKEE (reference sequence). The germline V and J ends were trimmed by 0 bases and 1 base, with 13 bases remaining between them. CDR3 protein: CASSLELGHLNYGYTF. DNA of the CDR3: TGTGCCAGCAGCTTGGAATTGGGCCATCTTAACTATGGCTACACCTTC.

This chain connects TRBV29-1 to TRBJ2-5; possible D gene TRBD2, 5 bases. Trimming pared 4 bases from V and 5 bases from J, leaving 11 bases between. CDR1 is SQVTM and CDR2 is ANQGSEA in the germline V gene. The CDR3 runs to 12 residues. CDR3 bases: TGCAGCGTTGCCCGGGGAACGGAGACCCAGTACTTC. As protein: CSVARGTETQYF.

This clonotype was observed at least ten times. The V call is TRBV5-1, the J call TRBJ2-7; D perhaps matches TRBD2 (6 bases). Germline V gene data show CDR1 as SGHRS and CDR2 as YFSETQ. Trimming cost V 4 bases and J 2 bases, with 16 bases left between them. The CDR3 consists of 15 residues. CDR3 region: CASSPDSRGTYEQYF. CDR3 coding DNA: TGCGCCAGCAGCCCAGACAGCCGGGGGACCTACGAGCAGTACTTC.

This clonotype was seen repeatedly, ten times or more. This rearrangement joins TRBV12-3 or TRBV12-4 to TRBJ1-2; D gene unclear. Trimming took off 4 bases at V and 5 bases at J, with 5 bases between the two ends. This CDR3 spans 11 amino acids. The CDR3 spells CASSSIYGYTF. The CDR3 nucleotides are TGTGCCAGCAGTTCGATTTATGGCTACACCTTC.

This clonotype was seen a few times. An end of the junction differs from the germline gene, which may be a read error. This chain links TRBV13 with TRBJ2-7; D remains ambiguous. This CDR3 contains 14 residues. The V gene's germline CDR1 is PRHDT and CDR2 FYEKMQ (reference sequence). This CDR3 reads CASSLGQRTYGQYF. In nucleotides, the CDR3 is TGTGCCAGCAGCTTAGGGCAGAGAACCTACGGGCAGTACTTC.

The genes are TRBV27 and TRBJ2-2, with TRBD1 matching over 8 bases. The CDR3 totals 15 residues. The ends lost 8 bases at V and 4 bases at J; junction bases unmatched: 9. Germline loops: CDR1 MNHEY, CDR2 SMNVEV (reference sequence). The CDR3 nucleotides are TGTGCCAGCCGACCCGGCCAGGGGGCCACCGGGGAGCTGTTTTTT. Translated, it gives CASRPGQGATGELFF.

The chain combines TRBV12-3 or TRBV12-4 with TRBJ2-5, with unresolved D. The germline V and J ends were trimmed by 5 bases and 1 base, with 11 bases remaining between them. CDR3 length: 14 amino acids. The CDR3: CASSPGRSQETQYF. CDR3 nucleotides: TGTGCCAGCAGTCCCGGACGGTCCCAAGAGACCCAGTACTTC.

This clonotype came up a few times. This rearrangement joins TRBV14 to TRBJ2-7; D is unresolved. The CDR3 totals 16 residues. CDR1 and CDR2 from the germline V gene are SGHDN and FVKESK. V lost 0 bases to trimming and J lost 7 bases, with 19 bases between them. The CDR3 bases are TGTGCCAGCAGCCAAGATTCGGCAGCCGGAAGAATGGAGCAGTACTTC. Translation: CASSQDSAAGRMEQYF.

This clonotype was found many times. In DNA form, the CDR3 reads TGTGCCAGCAGCGAGGGACTAGCGGGAGGGCGAGGCCAAGAGACCCAGTACTTC. It translates to CASSEGLAGGRGQETQYF. The V call is TRBV7-8, the J call TRBJ2-5; 16 positions agree with TRBD2. The CDR3 consists of 18 residues. The germline V gene encodes CDR1 SGHVS and CDR2 FQNEAQ. J was trimmed by 1 base and V by 5 bases; bases with no gene match: 7.

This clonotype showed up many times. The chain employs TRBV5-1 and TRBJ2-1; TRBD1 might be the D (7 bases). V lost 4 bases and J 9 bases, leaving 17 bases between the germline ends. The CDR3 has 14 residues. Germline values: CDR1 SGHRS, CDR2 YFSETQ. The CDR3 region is CASSITGEVGEQFF. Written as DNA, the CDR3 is TGCGCCAGCAGCATCACAGGGGAGGTCGGTGAGCAGTTCTTC.

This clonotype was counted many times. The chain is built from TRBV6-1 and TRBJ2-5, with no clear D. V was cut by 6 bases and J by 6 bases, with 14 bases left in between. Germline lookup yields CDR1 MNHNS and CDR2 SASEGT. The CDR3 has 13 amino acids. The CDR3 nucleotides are TGTGCCAGCAGCAAAAACGGGCTGAAGACCCAGTACTTC. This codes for CASSKNGLKTQYF.

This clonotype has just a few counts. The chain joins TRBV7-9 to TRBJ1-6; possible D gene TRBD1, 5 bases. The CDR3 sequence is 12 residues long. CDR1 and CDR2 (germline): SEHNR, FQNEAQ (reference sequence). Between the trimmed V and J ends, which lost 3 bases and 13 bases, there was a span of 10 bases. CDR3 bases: TGTGCCAGCAGCTTTGGGCAGGGCCCCCTCCACTTT. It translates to CASSFGQGPLHF.

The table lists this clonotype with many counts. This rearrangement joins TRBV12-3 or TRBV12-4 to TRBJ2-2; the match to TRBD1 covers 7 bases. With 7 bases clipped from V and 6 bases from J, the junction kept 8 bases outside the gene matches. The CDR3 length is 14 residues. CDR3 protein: CASTPQGDAGELFF. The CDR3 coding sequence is TGTGCCAGCACCCCTCAGGGGGACGCCGGGGAGCTGTTTTTT.

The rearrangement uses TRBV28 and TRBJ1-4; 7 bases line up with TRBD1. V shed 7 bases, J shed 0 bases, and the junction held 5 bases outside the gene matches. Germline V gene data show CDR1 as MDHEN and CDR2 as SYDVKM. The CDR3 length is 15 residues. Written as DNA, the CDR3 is TGTGCCAGCAAACCAGGGGGTGCAACTAATGAAAAACTGTTTTTT. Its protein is CASKPGGATNEKLFF.

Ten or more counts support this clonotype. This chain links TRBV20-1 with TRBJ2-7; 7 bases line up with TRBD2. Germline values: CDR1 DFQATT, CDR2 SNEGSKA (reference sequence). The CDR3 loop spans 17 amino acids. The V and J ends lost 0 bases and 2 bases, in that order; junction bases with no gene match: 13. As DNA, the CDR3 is TGCAGTGCTAGAGATCTGCGCGGGAGCTACACCCCCTACGAGCAGTACTTC. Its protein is CSARDLRGSYTPYEQYF.